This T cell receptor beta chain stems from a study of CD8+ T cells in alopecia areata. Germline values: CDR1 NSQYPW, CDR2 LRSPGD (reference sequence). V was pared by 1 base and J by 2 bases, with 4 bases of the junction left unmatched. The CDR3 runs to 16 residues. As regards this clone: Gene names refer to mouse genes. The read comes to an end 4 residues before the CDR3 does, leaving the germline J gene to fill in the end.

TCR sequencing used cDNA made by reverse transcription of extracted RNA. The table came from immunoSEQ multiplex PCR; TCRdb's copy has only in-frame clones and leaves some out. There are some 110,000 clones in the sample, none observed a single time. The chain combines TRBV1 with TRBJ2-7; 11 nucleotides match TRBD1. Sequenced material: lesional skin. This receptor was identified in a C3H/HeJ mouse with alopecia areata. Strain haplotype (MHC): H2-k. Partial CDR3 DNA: TGCACCTGCAGTGCAGCCCCGGGACAGGGGGCCTAT. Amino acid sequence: CTCSAAPGQGAY. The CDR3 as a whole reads CTCSAAPGQGAYEQYF.